These T cell receptor beta chains were read from a single sample in a study of graft-versus-host responses after intestinal transplantation. Assay: immunoSEQ multiplex PCR; the TCRdb copy retains only in-frame clones and omits some. The data hold under 9,000 clones, with 74% observed a single time. The sample here was ileum tissue, taken 494 days after intestinal transplant. Receptors were obtained from a human patient who received an intestinal transplant, so some T cells may come from the graft donor. Each CDR3 is given without its conserved first and last residue. Clone sizes are given selectively: once, few, many, or a class where the clone is expanded.

>TRBV7-9|TRBJ1-2|.
ASSPSGRTDRLVYGYT
>TRBV7-3|TRBJ2-1|.
ASSLGTGAQGNEQF
>TRBV29-1|TRBJ2-5|once
SVQFGMETQY
>TRBV5-1|TRBJ1-3|.
ASSLYPGNPGNTIY
>TRBV5-1|TRBJ2-6|.
ASSSGTGPSGANVLT
>TRBV28|TRBJ2-1|.
ASRLAGAGYNEQF
>TRBV5-1|TRBJ1-6|.
ASSRTGDNSPLH
>TRBV14|TRBJ2-5|few
ASNKGLGETQY
>TRBV5-1|TRBJ2-7|.
ASSWDSYEQY
>TRBV7-5|TRBJ2-7|medium-sized
VRSTYRGGPSYEQY
>TRBV7-9|TRBJ2-7|.
ASSSDTSSYEQY
>TRBV5-5|TRBJ2-1|.
ASSLVSRTAGNEQF
>TRBV2|TRBJ1-3|.
ASTPLQGGGNTIY
>TRBV29-1|TRBJ2-1|.
SVERGSGLNEQF
>TRBV5-6|TRBJ1-1|.
ASSFGGKAF
>TRBV6-1|TRBJ2-7|.
ASSSTGVEQY
>TRBV21-1|TRBJ2-7|few
ATPAQAYEQY
>TRBV10-2|TRBJ2-3|.
ASRTGLAGGPTDTQY
>TRBV18|TRBJ2-7|.
ASSPNKFLSSYEQY
>TRBV6-4|TRBJ2-7|once
ASSARWGYEQY
>TRBV29-1|TRBJ1-1|.
SVEGTSEVAF
>TRBV6-1|TRBJ2-5|.
ASSFNPSETQY
>TRBV11-1|TRBJ2-3|.
ASSLSGSGGDTQY
>TRBV30|TRBJ1-5|.
AWSPPRGSVPILGQPQH
>TRBV4-2|TRBJ2-7|.
ASSQRTTGAHEQY
>TRBV28|TRBJ2-1|.
ASSSPGTGSYNEQF
>TRBV19|TRBJ2-2|.
ASRRVAIGELF
>TRBV11-1|TRBJ2-5|.
ASSLGITGNQETQY
>TRBV18|TRBJ1-5|.
ASSPDSNQPQH
>TRBV9|TRBJ1-1|.
ASSLGQNTEAF
>TRBV21-1|TRBJ2-5|few
ASSKVQAYLQETQY
>TRBV9|TRBJ1-3|.
ASSVDSDSGNTIY
>TRBV19|TRBJ1-5|.
ASSSPGQSVQPQH
>TRBV7-2|TRBJ2-7|.
ASSSRGGSSYEQY
>TRBV4-1|TRBJ1-4|.
ASSQQGLANEKLF
>TRBV11-3|TRBJ2-7|.
ASSLGQGARYGGDEQY
>TRBV27|TRBJ2-5|.
ASRGAPQETQY
>TRBV23-1|TRBJ1-3|.
ASSQSGAGNTIY
>TRBV19|TRBJ1-1|.
ASSQSVPF
>TRBV9|TRBJ1-2|.
ASSVDGGWGRRANYGYT
>TRBV7-9|TRBJ2-7|.
ASSPQIYEQY
>TRBV7-3|TRBJ1-2|few
ASSLTAGSYYGYT
>TRBV5-8|TRBJ1-4|.
ASSLETMIEKLF
>TRBV7-9|TRBJ2-7|.
ASSSGQDYEQY
>TRBV6-4|TRBJ1-6|.
ASSDSEGGRGQFPSPLH
>TRBV5-1|TRBJ2-1|.
ASSLGRGPYEQF
>TRBV25-1|TRBJ2-1|.
ASSEGRYNEQF
>TRBV6-4|TRBJ1-5|.
ASSESWGSNQPQH
>TRBV5-4|TRBJ2-5|.
ASSLSSRAGETQY